This TCR beta chain was profiled in a study of blood T cell repertoires in COVID-19. Study background: Specimens from acute and convalescent COVID-19 originated in the United States, Italy and Spain. PBMCs, B-cell-depleted T cells, or T cells provided the cDNA or gDNA that made up the material.

Authors' data handling: Reference gene primer amplification in the assay estimated nucleated cell counts. Sequencing was performed with immunoSEQ multiplex PCR; in TCRdb, only in-frame clones are kept and a portion is missing. V, J and clone size were drawn from that table, and D and trimming were deduced from the DNA. The sample carries approximately 210,000 clones, roughly 86% recorded once. Looked up from germline, CDR1 is SGHRS and CDR2 is YFSETQ. The CDR3 contains 13 residues. The ends lost 2 bases at V and 6 bases at J; junction bases unmatched: 4. Specimen: peripheral blood. This receptor was obtained from a woman between 45 and 60 years old with active or convalescent COVID-19. The chain recombines TRBV5-1 with TRBJ2-7, with 8 bases that match TRBD2. The CDR3 reads CASSLLAGTEQYF. The CDR3 DNA follows: TGCGCCAGCAGCTTATTAGCGGGGACCGAGCAGTACTTC.